Listed below are T cell receptor beta chains from one sample, sequenced in a study of blood T cell repertoires in COVID-19. Sequenced by immunoSEQ multiplex PCR; TCRdb stores in-frame clones only, minus some. Among about 160,000 clones listed, 70% to 85% were seen once. Material for sequencing was peripheral blood. The origin of the receptors is an elderly woman with acute or convalescent COVID-19. CDR3s include the opening cysteine and the closing phenylalanine or tryptophan. D genes are given only for firm matches. Clone sizes are given selectively: once, few, many, or a class where the clone is expanded.

TRBV3-1/TRBV3-2	.	TRBJ2-3	.	CASSQGDFAAGDTQYF	TGTGCCAGCAGCCAAGGGGACTTCGCGGCGGGGGATACGCAGTATTTT
TRBV6-5	.	TRBJ1-5	once	CASSLGGMGQPQHF	TGTGCCAGCAGTCTAGGGGGAATGGGGCAGCCCCAGCATTTT
TRBV30	.	TRBJ1-2	.	CASDYGGVGGYTF	TGTGCTTCCGACTACGGGGGGGTCGGAGGCTACACCTTC
TRBV21-1	.	TRBJ1-3	.	CASSRRDRECGNTIYF	TGTGCCAGCAGCCGACGGGACAGGGAGTGTGGAAACACCATATATTTT
TRBV3-1/TRBV3-2	TRBD1	TRBJ1-2	once	CASSQDTGDYGYTF	TGTGCCAGCAGCCAAGATACAGGGGACTATGGCTACACCTTC
TRBV24-1	.	TRBJ2-2	.	CATSDYRTGNTGELFF	TGTGCCACCAGTGATTACAGGACCGGTAACACCGGGGAGCTGTTTTTT
TRBV2	TRBD2	TRBJ2-2	.	CASTGLAAATGELFF	TGTGCCAGTACAGGACTAGCCGCGGCCACCGGGGAGCTGTTTTTT
TRBV6-1	.	TRBJ1-4	.	CASSEVTGGMGKLFF	TGTGCCAGCAGTGAAGTGACCGGGGGAATGGGGAAACTGTTTTTT
TRBV4-1	.	TRBJ2-7	.	CASSQGGSRYEQYF	TGCGCCAGCAGCCAAGGAGGGTCTCGGTACGAGCAGTACTTC
TRBV7-2	TRBD1	TRBJ1-2	.	CASSRTGYGYTF	TGTGCCAGCAGCCGGACAGGGTATGGCTACACCTTC
TRBV2	.	TRBJ2-7	.	CASSEQQGIGEQYF	TGTGCCAGCAGTGAACAACAGGGAATCGGCGAGCAGTACTTC
TRBV3-1/TRBV3-2	.	TRBJ1-3	.	CASSQREIGNTIYF	TGTGCCAGCAGCCAACGAGAAATAGGAAACACCATATATTTT
TRBV2	.	TRBJ2-7	.	CASSVQGPAYEQYF	TGTGCCAGCAGTGTTCAGGGGCCGGCCTACGAGCAGTACTTC
TRBV15	TRBD2	TRBJ2-2	.	CATSRDIRASGAGELFF	TGTGCCACCAGCAGAGATATAAGGGCTAGCGGGGCCGGGGAGCTGTTTTTT
TRBV29-1	TRBD1	TRBJ1-2	once	CSVEGQAYGYTF	TGCAGCGTTGAGGGACAGGCGTATGGCTACACCTTC
TRBV5-1	.	TRBJ1-6	.	CASSLASASSPLHF	TGCGCCAGCAGCTTGGCCAGTGCAAGTTCACCCCTCCACTTT
TRBV13	.	TRBJ2-7	.	CASSFGGQTYEQYF	TGTGCCAGCAGCTTTGGGGGCCAAACCTACGAGCAGTACTTC
TRBV5-6	TRBD2	TRBJ2-3	once	CASSYRLAGFATQYF	TGTGCCAGCAGCTACCGACTAGCGGGTTTTGCTACGCAGTATTTT
TRBV11-2	TRBD1	TRBJ1-2	.	CASSLDQWTGLYGYTF	TGTGCCAGCAGCTTAGACCAGTGGACAGGCCTCTATGGCTACACCTTC
TRBV6-2/TRBV6-3	.	TRBJ2-7	few	CASSYSPSSYEQYF	TGTGCCAGCAGTTACAGCCCAAGCTCCTACGAGCAGTACTTC
TRBV5-8	.	TRBJ2-2	.	CASSLEGARRGGELFF	TGTGCCAGCAGCTTGGAGGGAGCCCGGAGGGGCGGGGAGCTGTTTTTT
TRBV30	.	TRBJ1-1	few	CAWSGRGFGLAFF	TGTGCCTGGAGTGGACGCGGCTTTGGTTTAGCTTTCTTT
TRBV20-1	TRBD1	TRBJ1-2	.	CSASDSGTGGTGYTF	TGCAGTGCTAGTGACTCCGGGACAGGGGGAACTGGCTACACCTTC
TRBV6-6	TRBD2	TRBJ2-7	.	CASGLAGTYEQYF	TGTGCCAGCGGACTAGCGGGAACCTACGAGCAGTACTTC
TRBV5-4	.	TRBJ2-7	.	CASSLTEYEQYF	TGTGCCAGCAGCTTGACAGAATACGAGCAGTACTTC
TRBV6-5	.	TRBJ1-2	.	CASSPTRGYGYTF	TGTGCCAGCAGTCCTACACGGGGCTATGGCTACACCTTC
TRBV10-2	TRBD1	TRBJ1-6	few	CASRGQELNSPLHF	TGCGCCAGTAGAGGACAGGAGCTGAATTCACCCCTCCACTTT
TRBV10-3	.	TRBJ2-1	.	CAISESPAGTYDEQFF	TGTGCCATCAGTGAGTCTCCGGCAGGGACATACGATGAGCAGTTCTTC
TRBV20-1	.	TRBJ2-5	once	CSASWDTRGETQYF	TGCAGTGCTAGTTGGGACACCCGCGGAGAGACCCAGTACTTC
TRBV4-1	.	TRBJ1-2	.	CASSSRTQLNYGYTF	TGCGCCAGCAGCTCCCGGACACAACTTAACTATGGCTACACCTTC
TRBV19	.	TRBJ2-5	.	CASSIDLETQYF	TGTGCCAGTAGTATAGATCTGGAGACCCAGTACTTC
TRBV21-1	.	TRBJ2-1	.	CASSKPKTSASYNEQFF	TGTGCCAGCAGCAAGCCCAAGACTAGCGCCTCCTACAATGAGCAGTTCTTC
TRBV30	TRBD1	TRBJ1-4	.	CACKEGAGEKLFF	TGTGCCTGCAAGGAGGGGGCGGGAGAAAAACTGTTTTTT
TRBV7-8	.	TRBJ1-1	few	CASSLVPGTEAFF	TGTGCCAGCAGCTTAGTCCCGGGCACTGAAGCTTTCTTT
TRBV7-8	TRBD2	TRBJ2-7	.	CASSSPRGREGQPYEQYF	TGTGCCAGCAGCTCCCCCCGGGGGCGGGAGGGCCAACCCTACGAGCAGTACTTC
TRBV19	.	TRBJ2-5	few	CASSPHGEGSMETQYF	TGTGCCAGTAGTCCCCACGGTGAAGGGAGTATGGAGACCCAGTACTTC
TRBV5-1	TRBD2	TRBJ2-3	.	CASSSGLAGITDTQYF	TGCGCCAGCAGCTCCGGACTAGCGGGAATCACAGATACGCAGTATTTT
TRBV18	TRBD1	TRBJ2-7	.	CATGQGIGYEQYF	TGTGCCACCGGACAGGGGATAGGCTACGAGCAGTACTTC
TRBV29-1	TRBD1	TRBJ2-3	.	CSVKGAGTDTQYF	TGCAGCGTTAAGGGGGCCGGGACAGATACGCAGTATTTT
TRBV9	.	TRBJ2-3	.	CASSGTGTDTQYF	TGTGCCAGCAGCGGGACTGGGACAGATACGCAGTATTTT
TRBV7-6	TRBD2	TRBJ2-1	.	CASSYGGADEQFF	TGTGCCAGCAGCTACGGGGGGGCCGATGAGCAGTTCTTC
TRBV29-1	.	TRBJ2-7	.	CSAVAASSYEQYF	TGCAGCGCAGTAGCGGCCAGCTCCTACGAGCAGTACTTC
TRBV19	.	TRBJ2-3	.	CATRGDTDTQYF	TGTGCCACAAGGGGCGACACAGATACGCAGTATTTT
TRBV7-9	.	TRBJ1-1	.	CASSRIDSRNTEAFF	TGTGCCAGCAGCAGAATCGATTCGAGGAACACTGAAGCTTTCTTT
TRBV4-1	.	TRBJ2-1	.	CASSQEGVNEQFF	TGCGCCAGCAGCCAAGAAGGGGTAAATGAGCAGTTCTTC
TRBV15	.	TRBJ1-5	few	CATSAAGAGGQPQHF	TGTGCCACCAGCGCCGCCGGGGCCGGGGGTCAGCCCCAGCATTTT
TRBV30	.	TRBJ1-2	.	CAWSVPSHGYTF	TGTGCCTGGAGTGTTCCGTCCCATGGCTACACCTTC
TRBV11-2	TRBD1	TRBJ1-1	.	CASSSQARDRELRKGAFF	TGTGCCAGCAGCTCGCAGGCCCGGGACAGGGAATTGCGAAAGGGAGCTTTCTTT
TRBV15	TRBD1	TRBJ2-1	.	CATSGDRGLWNEQFF	TGTGCCACCTCAGGAGACAGGGGGCTATGGAATGAGCAGTTCTTC
TRBV6-5	.	TRBJ2-5	.	CASSSVRTDGKSQYF	TGTGCCAGCAGTTCAGTACGGACAGATGGGAAGAGCCAGTACTTC